Shown below are 20 T cell receptor beta chains from a single sample sequenced in a study of CD8 T cells in ankylosing spondylitis. Whole-study results and caveats: A motif in TCR beta, a set of eight or nine highly homologous variants, appeared characteristic of ankylosing spondylitis blood.

These TCRs are of unknown antigen specificity. MiXCR, run by TCRdb on the 5' RACE reads, gives a single entry per CDR3 protein. Of 800,000 to 900,000 distinct CDR3 sequences in the sample, 10% to 15% were seen once. The sequenced sample consisted of blood, either unsorted or a sorted T cell fraction (not recorded which). The receptor set was obtained from a male donor with ankylosing spondylitis.

This chain joins TRBV20-1 and TRBJ1-1; no definite D call. This CDR3 region has 12 residues. V was pared by 0 bases and J by 4 bases, with 6 bases between. CDR1 DFQATT and CDR2 SNEGSKA come from the germline V gene (reference sequence). DNA of the CDR3: TGCAGTGCTAGAGATTGGCGCACTGAAGCTTTCTTT. It translates to CSARDWRTEAFF.

The chain has TRBV12-5 and TRBJ2-1, with D uncertain. The CDR3 covers 12 residues. CDR1 is LGHNT and CDR2 is FRNRAP in the germline V gene. The ends were cut back, 6 bases at V and 2 bases at J, with 5 bases in the middle. The DNA of the CDR3 is TGTGCTAGTGGGAATACCTACAATGAGCAGTTCTTC. Its translation: CASGNTYNEQFF.

A few counts support this clonotype. The chain carries TRBV20-1 and TRBJ1-2, with D possibly matching TRBD1 (5 bases). The CDR3 consists of 15 residues. The germline V gene has CDR1 DFQATT and CDR2 SNEGSKA (reference sequence). Trimming removed 0 bases at V and 2 bases at J, with 13 bases between. The CDR3 coding sequence is TGCAGTGCTAGAGATGCGGGACGTCGAAACTATGGCTACACCTTC. It yields the protein CSARDAGRRNYGYTF.

The chain's CDR3 is CASSPTDLRAQYF. The CDR3 DNA sequence: TGTGCCAGCAGCCCAACAGATCTCAGGGCGCAGTACTTC. V usage is TRBV27 and J usage is TRBJ2-7, with D perhaps TRBD1 (5 bases). Germline loops: CDR1 MNHEY, CDR2 SMNVEV (reference sequence). V dropped 6 bases and J dropped 9 bases, with 18 bases sitting between them. This CDR3 contains 13 residues.

Ten or more counts support this clonotype. This chain joins TRBV5-1 and TRBJ1-1; weak D call: TRBD1 (6 bases). Trimming stripped 5 bases from V and 2 bases from J, with 13 bases between. This CDR3 comprises 14 residues. Germline V gene lookup returns CDR1 SGHRS and CDR2 YFSETQ. The chain's CDR3 is CASSLGGHNTEAFF. CDR3 sequence (DNA): TGCGCCAGCAGTCTTGGGGGACACAACACTGAAGCTTTCTTT.

CDR3 DNA sequence: TGTGCTAGTGGTTTGTACACCGGGGAGCTGTTTTTT. Protein sequence: CASGLYTGELFF. V and J are TRBV12-5 and TRBJ2-2; no definite D call. Germline V lookup: CDR1 LGHNT, CDR2 FRNRAP. Trimming left V 2 bases short and J 3 bases short, with 1 base between. This CDR3 contains 12 residues.

The V and J genes are TRBV2 and TRBJ2-5; D unresolved. Between the trimmed V and J ends, which lost 6 bases and 1 base, there was a span of 9 bases. This CDR3 has 13 amino acids. Per the germline V gene, CDR1 is SNHLY and CDR2 is FYNNEI. Here the CDR3 reads CASSPAFQETQYF. The CDR3 DNA is TGTGCCAGCAGCCCAGCCTTCCAAGAGACCCAGTACTTC. Using reference TRBV2 and TRBJ2-5 for the parts outside the CDR3, the full variable domain is EPEVTQTPSHQVTQMGQEVILRCVPISNHLYFYWYRQILGQKVEFLVSFYNNEISEKSEIFDDQFSVERPDGSNFTLKIRSTKLEDSAMYFCASSPAFQETQYFGPGTRLLVL.

This chain joins TRBV20-1 and TRBJ2-3, with 14 bases matching TRBD2. The CDR3 extends over 16 amino acids. The germline V gene encodes CDR1 DFQATT and CDR2 SNEGSKA (reference sequence). Trimming removed 0 bases from V and 5 bases from J; junction bases left unmatched: 4. CDR3 bases: TGCAGTGCTAGAGACGGGACTAGCGGGAGTTTAGATACGCAGTATTTT. Translation gives CSARDGTSGSLDTQYF.

The genes are TRBV11-2 and TRBJ2-1; 11 nucleotides line up with TRBD2. After removal of 3 bases from V and 0 bases from J, the junction contained 10 bases not matched to a gene. The CDR3 is 19 amino acids. In germline, CDR1 is SGHAT, CDR2 FQNNGV. The chain's CDR3 is CASSFRTSGPGGSYNEQFF. CDR3 nucleotides: TGTGCCAGCAGCTTTCGGACTAGCGGGCCAGGGGGCTCCTACAATGAGCAGTTCTTC.

This rearrangement joins TRBV5-4 to TRBJ2-7; possible D gene TRBD1, 5 bases. The CDR3 loop spans 14 amino acids. CDR1 SGHNT and CDR2 YYREEE come from the germline V gene (reference sequence). V was trimmed by 0 bases and J by 3 bases, leaving 10 bases between them. The CDR3 DNA sequence: TGTGCCAGCAGCTTGGGACGACAGTTCTACGAGCAGTACTTC. As protein: CASSLGRQFYEQYF.

This clonotype occurred a few times. The J gene is TRBJ2-1, the V gene TRBV11-1; TRBD2 aligns across 14 bases. The V gene end was trimmed by 5 bases and the J gene end by 2 bases; junction bases not matched to a gene: 14. Germline V gene lookup returns CDR1 SGHAT and CDR2 FQDESV (reference sequence). The CDR3 has 20 amino acids. CDR3 nucleotides: TGTGCCAGCAGCCACCGAGGGGGGACTAGCGGGAGTAGTCCCTACAATGAGCAGTTCTTC. Its protein is CASSHRGGTSGSSPYNEQFF. The full variable domain, with the rest looked up from reference TRBV11-1 and TRBJ2-1, is EAEVAQSPRYKITEKSQAVAFWCDPISGHATLYWYRQILGQGPELLVQFQDESVVDDSQLPKDRFSAERLKGVDSTLKIQPAELGDSAMYLCASSHRGGTSGSSPYNEQFFGPGTRLTVL.

This clonotype was detected only a few times. The chain links TRBV5-5 to TRBJ2-5; tentative D call: TRBD2 (6 bases). Trimming cost V 4 bases and J 5 bases, with 12 bases left between them. This CDR3 contains 13 residues. Germline V gene lookup returns CDR1 SGHKS and CDR2 YYEKEE (reference sequence). CDR3 nucleotides: TGTGCCAGCAGCACAGGACTACCCGAGACCCAGTACTTC. Amino acids: CASSTGLPETQYF.

The rearrangement joins TRBV29-1 to TRBJ1-2; D remains unclear. The CDR3 totals 13 residues. With 3 bases removed from V and 2 bases from J, the gap between germline ends came to 10 bases. The germline gives CDR1 SQVTM, CDR2 ANQGSEA. Here the CDR3 reads CSVDGKTNYGYTF. The CDR3 DNA is TGCAGCGTTGACGGCAAAACGAACTATGGCTACACCTTC.

This clonotype was seen a few times. This rearrangement joins TRBV12-3 or TRBV12-4 to TRBJ2-6; D not certain. V dropped 3 bases and J dropped 1 base, with 7 bases sitting between them. CDR3 size: 15 residues. This CDR3 is CASSFKFSGANVLTF. The CDR3 bases are TGTGCCAGCAGTTTTAAATTTTCTGGGGCCAACGTCCTGACTTTC.

CDR3 sequence reads: CSARDSQGSGEKLFF. The DNA of the CDR3 is TGCAGTGCTAGAGACTCACAGGGGAGTGGTGAAAAACTGTTTTTT. The V gene is TRBV20-1, the J gene TRBJ1-4, with 7 positions matching TRBD1. In germline, CDR1 is DFQATT, CDR2 SNEGSKA (reference sequence). The V and J ends lost 0 bases and 7 bases, in that order; junction bases with no gene match: 8. This CDR3 region has 15 residues.

The chain combines TRBV12-3 or TRBV12-4 with TRBJ2-2, with D possibly TRBD1 on 5 matching bases. V gave up 3 bases and J gave up 7 bases, with 12 bases separating them. CDR3 length equals 14 residues. DNA of the CDR3: TGTGCCAGCAGTTTCATAGGGGTTAACGGGGAGCTGTTTTTT. Amino acid sequence: CASSFIGVNGELFF.

This clonotype has a handful of counts. The V and J genes are TRBV20-1 and TRBJ2-3; TRBD2 might be the D (5 bases). In germline, CDR1 is DFQATT, CDR2 SNEGSKA (reference sequence). This CDR3 region has 13 residues. V lost 6 bases and J lost 0, with 10 bases in between. This chain's CDR3 is CSAPQRSTDTQYF. The CDR3 region has the DNA TGCAGTGCCCCGCAGCGGAGCACAGATACGCAGTATTTT.

In this sample, this clonotype turned up a few times. The chain recombines TRBV7-3 with TRBJ2-3; D is uncertain. The CDR3 totals 13 residues. Germline V lookup: CDR1 SGHTA, CDR2 FQGTGA. The V gene lost 5 bases and the J gene lost 4 bases, with 10 bases spanning the gap. As DNA, the CDR3 is TGTGCCAGCAGCCGAATGGCCCCAGATACGCAGTATTTT. Residues: CASSRMAPDTQYF.

There are a few counts of this clonotype. The chain recombines TRBV23-1 with TRBJ2-1; 8 bases agree with TRBD1. TRBV23-1 is classed as an ORF, of uncertain function. The length of the CDR3 is 15 residues. The trim removed 6 bases at V and 8 bases at J, leaving 12 bases unmatched. CDR3 in amino acids: CASRGGQGGIDEQFF. CDR3 nucleotides: TGCGCCAGCAGGGGAGGACAGGGTGGGATAGATGAGCAGTTCTTC.

The V gene is TRBV11-2, the J gene TRBJ2-7; 10 bases are shared with TRBD1. CDR3 size: 15 residues. The V gene's germline CDR1 is SGHAT and CDR2 FQNNGV. The trim removed 2 bases at V and 6 bases at J, leaving 7 bases unmatched. CDR3 DNA sequence: TGTGCCAGCAGCTTACCCTCCGGGACAGGGGTCGAGCAGTACTTC. The encoded protein is CASSLPSGTGVEQYF.